These T cell receptor beta chains were read from a single sample in a study of vaccination and CD4 T cells after COVID-19. These receptors' antigens are unknown. TCRdb independently ran MiXCR on the PCR reads; one entry per CDR3 protein. The sample yields some 20,000 distinct CDR3 sequences, about two fifths seen once. The sample consisted of CD4+ T cells from blood, cultured in vitro. Every receptor here comes from a human donor who had recovered from COVID-19. Both conserved end residues are part of each CDR3. The D gene is left open where the match is weak. Size is stated for part of the rows, as once, few or many counts, or as a class when the clone is expanded.

TRBJ1-5 | TRBV25-1 | - | - | CASSESGQGGNQPQHF | TGTGCCAGCAGTGAATCTGGGCAGGGCGGCAATCAGCCCCAGCATTTT
TRBJ2-3 | TRBV6-4 | few | - | CASSDSPSGTDTQYF | TGTGCCAGCAGTGACTCCCCTAGTGGCACAGATACGCAGTATTTT
TRBJ2-3 | TRBV6-1 | - | - | CASSENTDTQYF | TGTGCCAGCAGTGAGAACACAGATACGCAGTATTTT
TRBJ2-1 | TRBV6-1 | - | - | CATSGPTKNEQFF | TGTGCCACCTCGGGGCCCACCAAAAATGAGCAGTTCTTC
TRBJ1-2 | TRBV7-2 | - | - | CATTEGYGYTF | TGTGCCACGACAGAGGGCTATGGCTACACCTTC
TRBJ1-2 | TRBV7-9 | few | TRBD1 | CASSGRGQDGYGYTF | TGTGCCAGCAGCGGAAGGGGACAGGATGGCTATGGCTACACCTTC
TRBJ2-3 | TRBV9 | - | TRBD2 | CASSILSGGTDTQYF | TGTGCCAGCAGCATACTTAGCGGGGGCACAGATACGCAGTATTTT
TRBJ1-1 | TRBV18 | - | - | CASSPPLNTEAFF | TGTGCCAGCTCACCCCCGCTGAACACTGAAGCTTTCTTT
TRBJ2-3 | TRBV7-2 | - | TRBD2 | CASSIQRTGGIDTQYF | TGTGCCAGCAGCATACAACGTACGGGAGGGATAGATACGCAGTATTTT
TRBJ2-1 | TRBV28 | - | TRBD1 | CASSSQTGDKDYNEQFF | TGTGCCAGCAGTTCCCAGACAGGGGATAAGGACTACAATGAGCAGTTCTTC
TRBJ2-1 | TRBV7-3 | - | - | CASSLESYNEQFF | TGTGCCAGCAGCTTAGAGAGTTACAATGAGCAGTTCTTC
TRBJ2-1 | TRBV6-1 | - | TRBD2 | CASSQSSGAYNEQFF | TGTGCCAGCAGCCAGAGTAGCGGGGCCTACAATGAGCAGTTCTTC
TRBJ1-1 | TRBV2 | few | - | CASSDQGNEAFF | TGTGCCAGCAGTGATCAGGGGAATGAAGCTTTCTTT
TRBJ2-7 | TRBV15 | few | - | CATSRDGQAAYEQYF | TGTGCCACCAGCAGAGATGGGCAGGCCGCCTACGAGCAGTACTTC
TRBJ2-1 | TRBV7-2 | few | TRBD2 | CASSPPGLAGVNEQFF | TGTGCCAGCAGCCCCCCGGGACTAGCGGGAGTCAATGAGCAGTTCTTC
TRBJ2-7 | TRBV7-9 | - | - | CASSLSRGRHGVDEQYF | TGTGCCAGCAGCTTATCTCGCGGACGACACGGGGTGGACGAGCAGTACTTC
TRBJ1-6 | TRBV9 | few | - | CASSVRDIVTYNSPLHF | TGTGCCAGCAGCGTCCGGGACATAGTTACCTATAATTCACCCCTCCACTTT
TRBJ1-5 | TRBV10-2 | - | - | CASKDTGGQPQHF | TGCGCCAGCAAGGATACAGGAGGTCAGCCCCAGCATTTT
TRBJ2-3 | TRBV7-9 | few | - | CASSPGGTDTQYF | TGTGCCAGCAGCCCGGGGGGCACAGATACGCAGTATTTT
TRBJ1-6 | TRBV7-9 | - | TRBD1 | CASSPRGSSYNSPLHF | TGTGCCAGCAGCCCCAGGGGGAGCTCCTATAATTCACCCCTCCACTTT
TRBJ1-2 | TRBV11-2 | few | - | CASSFGDNYGYTF | TGTGCCAGCAGCTTTGGGGATAACTATGGCTACACCTTC
TRBJ2-7 | TRBV12-3/TRBV12-4 | few | - | CASSSFRDKGSEQYF | TGTGCCAGCAGTTCCTTCCGGGACAAAGGCTCCGAGCAGTACTTC
TRBJ1-1 | TRBV14 | few | - | CASSQNRNTEAFF | TGTGCCAGCAGCCAAAACCGGAACACTGAAGCTTTCTTT
TRBJ1-2 | TRBV12-3/TRBV12-4 | - | - | CASSSYEGPGSYGYTF | TGTGCCAGCAGCTCCTACGAGGGGCCGGGCAGCTATGGCTACACCTTC
TRBJ2-1 | TRBV20-1 | - | - | CSATSAGREQFF | TGCAGTGCTACCTCCGCCGGTAGGGAGCAGTTCTTC
TRBJ1-4 | TRBV7-2 | - | - | CASSLEWGRREKLFF | TGTGCCAGCAGCTTAGAATGGGGTCGTCGGGAAAAACTGTTTTTT
TRBJ1-2 | TRBV18 | medium-sized | TRBD1 | CASSPRDREGGYTF | TGTGCCAGCTCACCACGAGACAGGGAGGGCGGCTACACCTTC
TRBJ1-2 | TRBV6-5 | - | - | CASSYGQGHYTF | TGTGCCAGCAGTTACGGGCAGGGCCACTACACCTTC
TRBJ1-5 | TRBV6-1 | - | - | CASNPSNQPQHF | TGTGCCAGCAACCCTAGCAATCAGCCCCAGCATTTT
TRBJ2-7 | TRBV6-5 | - | - | CASSYPGGPYEQYF | TGTGCCAGCAGTTACCCCGGGGGTCCCTACGAGCAGTACTTC
TRBJ1-2 | TRBV20-1 | medium-sized | TRBD1 | CSASNRGSGYTF | TGCAGTGCATCCAACAGGGGAAGCGGCTACACCTTC
TRBJ2-7 | TRBV20-1 | few | TRBD2 | CSARRPSGSGDEQYF | TGCAGTGCTAGACGTCCTAGCGGGAGCGGCGACGAGCAGTACTTC
TRBJ2-1 | TRBV12-3/TRBV12-4 | few | TRBD2 | CASTLPSGSSYNEQFF | TGTGCCAGCACTTTACCTAGCGGGAGCTCCTACAATGAGCAGTTCTTC
TRBJ1-2 | TRBV7-2 | - | - | CASSLAWLGDGGYTF | TGTGCCAGCAGCTTAGCTTGGTTGGGGGATGGAGGCTACACCTTC
TRBJ2-3 | TRBV2 | - | TRBD2 | CASTRRALAGGPSQKTNTQYF | TGTGCCAGCACCAGAAGGGCCCTAGCGGGCGGACCTTCACAGAAAACGAATACGCAGTATTTT
TRBJ2-5 | TRBV15 | few | TRBD1 | CATSLGQGIKQETQYF | TGTGCCACCAGCTTGGGACAGGGGATAAAACAAGAGACCCAGTACTTC
TRBJ2-5 | TRBV19 | few | - | CASSTRTGRVQETQYF | TGTGCCAGTAGTACACGAACAGGGAGGGTGCAAGAGACCCAGTACTTC
TRBJ2-5 | TRBV7-9 | - | - | CASSPPGAGRQETQYF | TGTGCCAGCAGCCCCCCGGGGGCAGGACGGCAAGAGACCCAGTACTTC
TRBJ2-3 | TRBV19 | few | - | CASSLARGGVDTQYF | TGTGCCAGTAGTCTCGCCCGTGGAGGAGTAGATACGCAGTATTTT
TRBJ2-1 | TRBV2 | - | TRBD2 | CASSGLAGGNEQFF | TGTGCCAGCAGCGGACTAGCGGGTGGAAATGAGCAGTTCTTC
TRBJ1-4 | TRBV19 | - | - | CASSPRPATNEKLFF | TGTGCCAGTAGTCCCCGACCAGCAACTAATGAAAAACTGTTTTTT
TRBJ2-3 | TRBV5-1 | - | - | CASSLGDSGTDTQYF | TGCGCCAGCAGCTTGGGGGACTCCGGCACAGATACGCAGTATTTT
TRBJ2-7 | TRBV5-6 | - | - | CASSLTRGLDWNEQYF | TGTGCCAGCAGCTTGACGCGGGGCCTGGATTGGAACGAGCAGTACTTC
TRBJ2-7 | TRBV6-5 | few | - | CASSYSGLSEQYF | TGTGCCAGCAGTTACTCTGGGCTCTCCGAGCAGTACTTC
TRBJ2-7 | TRBV10-1 | few | TRBD2 | CASSQGLAGAREQYF | TGCGCCAGCAGTCAGGGACTAGCGGGAGCGCGGGAGCAGTACTTC
TRBJ1-2 | TRBV28 | - | TRBD1 | CASSSTGQGYGYTF | TGTGCCAGCAGTTCTACGGGACAGGGGTATGGCTACACCTTC
TRBJ2-1 | TRBV27 | few | TRBD1 | CASSQYRQGAQRNEQFF | TGTGCCAGCAGTCAGTATCGACAGGGAGCCCAACGTAATGAGCAGTTCTTC
TRBJ1-2 | TRBV5-5 | - | TRBD1 | CASTPRLGGDYGYTF | TGTGCCAGCACCCCGAGGTTAGGGGGCGACTATGGCTACACCTTC
TRBJ1-2 | TRBV6-1 | - | - | CASRNVAGGHGYTF | TGTGCCAGCAGGAACGTGGCTGGGGGGCATGGCTACACCTTC
TRBJ2-7 | TRBV18 | - | - | CASSLRPDLYEQYF | TGTGCCAGCTCACTGCGTCCGGACCTCTACGAGCAGTACTTC
TRBJ2-2 | TRBV11-2 | - | TRBD2 | CASSPHAAGGTGELFF | TGTGCCAGCAGCCCGCATGCAGCGGGGGGAACCGGGGAGCTGTTTTTT